These T cell receptor beta chains were read from a single sample in a study of breast tumors, draining lymph nodes, adjacent tissues. Each CDR3 protein is one row after TCRdb ran MiXCR on the multiplex PCR reads. The profile shows approximately 28,000 distinct CDR3 sequences, approximately 63% of them singletons. The sample was breast tumor tissue. These receptors were taken from a female donor with breast cancer. Some clones in this sample may be carry-over from other donors' samples. CDR3s include the opening cysteine and the closing phenylalanine or tryptophan. The D gene is left open where the match is weak. Size tells how often a clone was seen (once, few, many) or the class of an expanded clone, and some rows leave it out.

j_gene | v_gene | d_gene | abundance | CDR3aa | CDR3nt
TRBJ2-3 | TRBV4-2 | - | - | CASSLQGGRASTDTQYF | TGTGCCAGCAGCCTTCAGGGGGGCAGGGCGAGCACAGATACGCAGTATTTT
TRBJ1-6 | TRBV6-1 | - | - | CASEEYSVSYNSPLHF | TGTGCCAGTGAGGAGTACTCTGTATCCTATAATTCACCCCTCCACTTT
TRBJ1-1 | TRBV6-2/TRBV6-3 | TRBD1 | - | CASSYFTGGTEAFF | TGTGCCAGCAGTTACTTTACAGGGGGTACTGAAGCTTTCTTT
TRBJ1-2 | TRBV7-8 | - | many | CASSLAVQGDYGYTF | TGTGCCAGCAGCTTAGCGGTACAGGGTGACTATGGCTACACCTTC
TRBJ2-3 | TRBV7-9 | - | - | CASGAGSDTQYF | TGTGCCAGCGGGGCGGGGTCAGATACGCAGTATTTT
TRBJ1-2 | TRBV5-1 | - | - | CASSRDDSLALHGYTF | TGCGCCAGCAGCCGGGATGACAGTCTGGCCCTTCATGGCTACACCTTC
TRBJ2-1 | TRBV18 | TRBD1 | few | CASSPGTGGYEQFF | TGTGCCAGCTCACCCGGGACAGGGGGATATGAGCAGTTCTTC
TRBJ1-4 | TRBV12-3/TRBV12-4 | - | - | CASRQGGTDEKLFF | TGTGCCAGCAGACAGGGTGGTACGGACGAAAAACTGTTTTTT
TRBJ1-5 | TRBV4-1 | - | - | CASSQRNGFNQPQHF | TGCGCCAGCAGCCAGAGGAACGGGTTCAATCAGCCCCAGCATTTT
TRBJ2-5 | TRBV7-9 | TRBD2 | few | CASSPGGAGDETQYF | TGTGCCAGCAGCCCCGGGGGGGCGGGGGACGAGACCCAGTACTTC
TRBJ1-6 | TRBV4-2 | TRBD1 | - | CASSQGRDRGNSPLHF | TGTGCCAGCAGCCAGGGAAGGGACAGGGGCAATTCACCCCTCCACTTT
TRBJ1-1 | TRBV4-3 | TRBD1 | many | CASSPKQGGNTEAFF | TGCGCCAGCAGCCCTAAACAGGGGGGGAACACTGAAGCTTTCTTT
TRBJ1-3 | TRBV14 | - | - | CASSPLLRLSNVDTIYF | TGTGCCAGCAGCCCGCTTTTACGTCTTTCTAATGTAGACACCATATATTTT
TRBJ2-7 | TRBV5-1 | - | - | CASRPQESWEQYF | TGTGCCAGCAGACCACAGGAGTCTTGGGAGCAGTACTTC
TRBJ1-2 | TRBV4-1 | TRBD1 | - | CASSQEGDRGPLNYGYTF | TGCGCCAGCAGCCAAGAGGGAGACAGGGGCCCTCTTAACTATGGCTACACCTTC
TRBJ1-5 | TRBV6-5 | TRBD1 | once | CASRRNRGSRNQPQHF | TGTGCCAGCAGACGCAACAGGGGATCTCGCAATCAGCCCCAGCATTTT
TRBJ2-3 | TRBV19 | - | many | CASKTQTTTDTQYF | TGTGCCAGTAAAACCCAGACAACCACAGATACGCAGTATTTT
TRBJ2-1 | TRBV19 | - | many | CASSTEVTHNEQFF | TGTGCCAGTAGTACGGAGGTCACACACAATGAGCAGTTCTTC
TRBJ2-7 | TRBV2 | TRBD1 | - | CASRSEQGVVEQYF | TGTGCCAGCAGATCGGAACAGGGGGTGGTCGAGCAGTACTTC
TRBJ1-2 | TRBV7-2 | TRBD1 | many | CASSLDRGPYGYTF | TGTGCCAGCAGCTTAGACAGGGGGCCTTATGGCTACACCTTC
TRBJ1-2 | TRBV29-1 | - | - | CSVVLGDYGYTF | TGCAGCGTTGTACTAGGGGACTATGGCTACACCTTC
TRBJ2-2 | TRBV5-1 | - | many | CASSTGTLESTGELFF | TGCGCCAGCAGCACCGGGACACTAGAATCCACCGGGGAGCTGTTTTTT
TRBJ1-3 | TRBV14 | - | - | CASSQAGSGNTIYF | TGTGCCAGCAGCCAAGCAGGGTCTGGAAACACCATATATTTT
TRBJ2-7 | TRBV7-6 | - | - | CASSLGFGGYEQYF | TGTGCCAGCAGCTTAGGATTTGGGGGGTACGAGCAGTACTTC
TRBJ1-1 | TRBV7-3 | TRBD1 | many | CASSPTGATEAFF | TGTGCCAGCAGCCCGACAGGGGCCACTGAAGCTTTCTTT
TRBJ2-5 | TRBV6-4 | TRBD2 | - | CASSLTSGGAETQYF | TGTGCCAGCAGCCTGACTAGCGGGGGGGCAGAGACCCAGTACTTC
TRBJ1-1 | TRBV5-1 | - | - | CASSLDRNTEAFF | TGCGCCAGCAGCTTGGATCGGAACACTGAAGCTTTCTTT
TRBJ2-1 | TRBV7-2 | TRBD2 | - | CASSFQTSGVREQFF | TGTGCCAGCAGCTTCCAGACTAGCGGGGTCCGTGAGCAGTTCTTC
TRBJ2-7 | TRBV7-2 | - | - | CASSRDTYEQNF | TGTGCCAGCAGCCGGGACACCTACGAGCAGAACTTC
TRBJ2-7 | TRBV9 | - | - | CASSVEGQGVAGEQYF | TGTGCCAGCAGCGTTGAAGGCCAGGGTGTTGCTGGCGAGCAGTACTTC
TRBJ1-4 | TRBV5-1 | - | - | CASSQTATNEKLFF | TGCGCCAGCAGCCAGACAGCAACTAATGAAAAACTGTTTTTT
TRBJ1-5 | TRBV15 | - | once | CATSKENQPQHF | TGTGCCACCAGCAAAGAGAATCAGCCCCAGCATTTT
TRBJ2-2 | TRBV6-4 | - | - | CASSEPAGTGELFF | TGTGCCAGCAGTGAACCCGCGGGGACCGGGGAGCTGTTTTTT
TRBJ2-3 | TRBV20-1 | - | - | CSGEKPRTDTQYF | TGCAGTGGCGAAAAACCTCGCACGGATACGCAGTATTTT
TRBJ2-7 | TRBV19 | - | many | CASSPTATAYEQYF | TGTGCCAGTAGTCCAACGGCAACAGCGTACGAGCAGTACTTC
TRBJ2-1 | TRBV5-1 | TRBD1 | - | CASSLDRVGHFF | TGCGCCAGCAGCCTTGACAGGGTTGGGCACTTCTTC
TRBJ2-7 | TRBV7-2 | TRBD2 | - | CASSSLSGSSYEQYF | TGTGCCAGCAGCTCCCTTAGCGGGAGCTCCTACGAGCAGTACTTC
TRBJ2-1 | TRBV20-1 | TRBD2 | once | CSARDLVAGGGNEQFF | TGCAGTGCTAGAGATCTGGTAGCGGGGGGCGGGAATGAGCAGTTCTTC
TRBJ2-7 | TRBV4-3 | TRBD1 | - | CASSQDPQGAREQYF | TGCGCCAGCAGCCAAGATCCCCAGGGGGCGCGGGAGCAGTACTTC
TRBJ2-1 | TRBV4-2 | - | many | CASSQGGADHNEQFF | TGTGCCAGCAGCCAGGGGGGGGCAGATCACAATGAGCAGTTCTTC
TRBJ2-1 | TRBV19 | - | - | CASSIDTGEQFF | TGTGCCAGTAGTATAGACACAGGGGAGCAGTTCTTC
TRBJ2-3 | TRBV7-6 | TRBD2 | once | CASSSLAGISTDTQYF | TGTGCCAGCAGCTCTTTAGCGGGGATAAGCACAGATACGCAGTATTTT
TRBJ2-7 | TRBV19 | TRBD1 | - | CASSIDGQGAYEQYF | TGTGCCAGTAGTATAGATGGGCAGGGGGCTTACGAGCAGTACTTC
TRBJ2-2 | TRBV7-7 | - | - | CASSTRQVPLSTGELFF | TGTGCTAGCAGCACCCGACAGGTTCCTCTGAGCACCGGGGAGCTGTTTTTT
TRBJ1-4 | TRBV20-1 | - | - | CSASRQESEKLFF | TGCAGTGCTAGTCGTCAGGAAAGTGAAAAACTGTTTTTT
TRBJ1-6 | TRBV7-9 | - | - | CASSFQGPNNSHLHF | TGTGCCAGCAGCTTTCAGGGACCGAATAATTCACACCTCCACTTT
TRBJ2-1 | TRBV5-1 | - | - | CASSPDSNPYNEQFF | TGCGCCAGCAGCCCCGACAGTAACCCCTACAATGAGCAGTTCTTC
TRBJ2-1 | TRBV11-2 | TRBD2 | - | CASTLGNSGSYEQFF | TGTGCCAGCACTCTTGGTAATAGCGGGAGTTATGAGCAGTTCTTC
TRBJ1-6 | TRBV25-1 | - | medium-sized | CASSDAGYNSPLHF | TGTGCCAGCAGTGACGCAGGTTATAATTCACCCCTCCACTTT